This TCR beta chain was recovered during a study of T cell clonality in common variable immunodeficiency. The study, taken as a whole, reports: Compared with controls, CVID subjects had fewer shared TCRbeta clones. CVID subjects had higher TCRbeta clonality than healthy controls, most marked in about a third.

Control and CVID samples contributed equal amounts of genomic DNA. Profiling relied on immunoSEQ multiplex PCR, and the TCRdb table lists in-frame clones only, not all of them. The table records over 50,000 clones without singletons, the ten largest covering roughly 3.5%. This CDR3 comprises 13 residues. Per germline, CDR1 SGDLS and CDR2 YYNGEE. V gave up 3 bases and J gave up 4 bases, with 10 bases separating them. At least ten counts were recorded for this clone. Antigen unknown. The read ends 3 residues shy of where the CDR3 ends; the end is completed using the germline J gene. The sequence was obtained from a person aged 18-70 years in good health. The V and J genes are TRBV9 and TRBJ2-5; D is unresolved. Sequenced: peripheral blood mononuclear cells. CDR3 sequence reads: CASSAPVPETQYF. Incomplete CDR3 DNA: TGTGCCAGCAGCGCACCGGTTCCAGAGACC.